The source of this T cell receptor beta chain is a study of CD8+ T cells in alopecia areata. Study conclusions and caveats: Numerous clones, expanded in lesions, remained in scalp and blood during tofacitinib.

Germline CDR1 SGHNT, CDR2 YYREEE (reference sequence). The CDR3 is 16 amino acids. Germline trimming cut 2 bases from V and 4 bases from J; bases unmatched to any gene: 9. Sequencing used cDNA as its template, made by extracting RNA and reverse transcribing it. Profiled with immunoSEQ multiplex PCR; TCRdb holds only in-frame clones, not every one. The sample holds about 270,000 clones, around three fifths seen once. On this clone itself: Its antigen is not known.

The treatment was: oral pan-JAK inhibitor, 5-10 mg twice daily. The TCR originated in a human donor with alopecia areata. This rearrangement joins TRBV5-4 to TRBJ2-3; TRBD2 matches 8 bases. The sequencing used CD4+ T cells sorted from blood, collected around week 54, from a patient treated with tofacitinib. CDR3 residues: CASSFRAGGSSDTQYF. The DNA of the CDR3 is TGTGCCAGCAGCTTCAGGGCGGGGGGTTCTTCAGATACGCAGTATTTT. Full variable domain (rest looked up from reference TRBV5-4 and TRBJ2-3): ETGVTQSPTHLIKTRGQQVTLRCSSQSGHNTVSWYQQALGQGPQFIFQYYREEENGRGNFPPRFSGLQFPNYSSELNVNALELDDSALYLCASSFRAGGSSDTQYFGPGTRLTVL.